The 13 T cell receptor beta chains listed next were all sequenced from one sample in a study of OX40 agonist ivuxolimab in advanced cancers. The table came from immunoSEQ multiplex PCR; TCRdb's copy has only in-frame clones and leaves some out. The table records about 100,000 clones, about nine tenths of them present only once. The sequences come from CD4+ or CD8+ T cells sorted from blood, collected in a trial of the OX40 agonist ivuxolimab. All receptors derive from an adult with an advanced solid tumor such as melanoma, head and neck, liver or kidney cancer.

The V call is TRBV28, the J call TRBJ2-5; 14 bases are a match to TRBD2. The V segment lost 4 bases and the J segment 5 bases; nucleotides outside the gene matches: 9. CDR1 is MDHEN, CDR2 SYDVKM, per germline. There are 17 residues in the CDR3. The CDR3 DNA reads as TGTGCCAGCAGTTCCCAGACTAGCGGGAGGGCTCGCGAGACCCAGTACTTC. Residues: CASSSQTSGRARETQYF.

V usage is TRBV9 and J usage is TRBJ2-1; TRBD1 matches at 8 bases. Germline V lookup: CDR1 SGDLS, CDR2 YYNGEE. The CDR3 contains 15 residues. V was pared by 0 bases and J by 7 bases, with 6 bases of the junction left unmatched. The CDR3 here is CASSVEAGGWNEQFF. The DNA of the CDR3 is TGTGCCAGCAGCGTAGAGGCAGGGGGCTGGAATGAGCAGTTCTTC.

This clone has just a few counts. V is TRBV7-6 and J is TRBJ2-2; 13 bases align to TRBD2. Germline values: CDR1 SGHVS, CDR2 FNYEAQ. Trimming removed 6 bases from V and 2 bases from J; junction bases left unmatched: 6. The CDR3 covers 17 residues. This CDR3 is CASRTGLAGRNTGELFF. CDR3 sequence (DNA): TGTGCCAGCAGAACGGGACTAGCGGGGCGAAACACCGGGGAGCTGTTTTTT.

The gene calls are TRBV7-2 and TRBJ2-7; possible D gene TRBD1, 5 bases. CDR1 and CDR2 (germline): SGHTA, FQGNSA. V was clipped by 6 bases and J by 1 base, with 10 bases between them. The CDR3 extends over 13 amino acids. The DNA of the CDR3 is TGTGCCAGCAGGGCAGGGCTATCCTACGAGCAGTACTTC. Encoded protein: CASRAGLSYEQYF.

The rearrangement links TRBV18 to TRBJ1-4; D is unresolved. This CDR3 region has 15 residues. V lost 6 bases and J lost 4, with 15 bases in between. The germline gives CDR1 KGHSH, CDR2 LQKENI. CDR3 coding DNA: TGTGCCAGCTCGTACCACACACCGGGTAATGAAAAACTGTTTTTT. Its protein is CASSYHTPGNEKLFF.

The V call is TRBV27, the J call TRBJ1-4; 7 nucleotides line up with TRBD1. Trimming at V came to 3 bases and at J to 7 bases, leaving 8 bases not matched to a gene. The CDR3 has 15 residues. Germline CDR1 and CDR2: MNHEY and SMNVEV (reference sequence). This CDR3 reads CASSFLTGHGEKLFF. In DNA form, the CDR3 reads TGTGCCAGCAGTTTTCTGACAGGGCATGGTGAAAAACTGTTTTTT.

Only one count was recorded for this clone. This sequence joins TRBV9 and TRBJ2-2; 7 positions agree with TRBD1. Per germline, CDR1 SGDLS and CDR2 YYNGEE. The V and J ends lost 7 bases and 0 bases, in that order; junction bases with no gene match: 9. The length of the CDR3 is 16 residues. Here the CDR3 DNA reads TGTGCCAGCGGCCTTGGGCAGGGGGCGAACACCGGGGAGCTGTTTTTT. Translated, it gives CASGLGQGANTGELFF.

This clone has only a few counts. V and J are TRBV4-3 and TRBJ2-1, with TRBD1 matching over 11 bases. The V gene end was trimmed by 2 bases and the J gene end by 8 bases; junction bases not matched to a gene: 8. The CDR3 runs 16 residues. Germline values: CDR1 LGHNA, CDR2 YSLEER. The CDR3 region is CASSQTRTGGLDEQFF. The CDR3 coding sequence is TGCGCCAGCAGCCAAACCCGGACAGGGGGCTTGGATGAGCAGTTCTTC.

The chain recombines TRBV7-2 with TRBJ2-1; unclear D gene. This CDR3 region has 13 residues. V dropped 2 bases and J dropped 4 bases, with 6 bases sitting between them. From germline, CDR1 is SGHTA and CDR2 FQGNSA. The CDR3 here is CASSLRGYNEQFF. CDR3 in DNA: TGTGCCAGCAGCTTACGCGGTTACAATGAGCAGTTCTTC.

The genes are TRBV28 and TRBJ1-5; 8 nucleotides agree with TRBD1. In germline, CDR1 is MDHEN, CDR2 SYDVKM. V gave up 6 bases and J gave up 6 bases; unmatched junction bases: 7. The CDR3 extends over 14 amino acids. DNA of the CDR3: TGTGCCAGCAGGGAGACAGGGGCTGGTCAGCCCCAGCATTTT. This gives the protein CASRETGAGQPQHF. The whole variable domain, remainder taken from reference TRBV28 and TRBJ1-5, is DVKVTQSSRYLVKRTGEKVFLECVQDMDHENMFWYRQDPGLGLRLIYFSYDVKMKEKGDIPEGYSVSREKKERFSLILESASTNQTSMYLCASRETGAGQPQHFGDGTRLSIL.

This chain connects TRBV15 to TRBJ1-3; the D gene is possibly TRBD1 (5 bases). Between the trimmed V and J ends, which lost 5 bases and 0 bases, there was a span of 11 bases. The CDR3 is 15 amino acids. Germline-derived CDR1 and CDR2 are LNHNV and YYDKDF (reference sequence). CDR3 sequence: CATSDQGLSGNTIYF. CDR3 DNA: TGTGCCACCAGCGACCAGGGACTCTCTGGAAACACCATATATTTT.

This chain links TRBV5-4 with TRBJ2-7, with 11 bases that match TRBD2. This CDR3 has 17 amino acids. With V trimmed by 4 bases and J by 3 bases, 12 bases remained unmatched. Looked up from germline, CDR1 is SGHNT and CDR2 is YYREEE (reference sequence). The CDR3 nucleotides read TGTGCCAGCAGCCCTGGACTAGCGGGCTCGATAGACTACGAGCAGTACTTC. This translates into CASSPGLAGSIDYEQYF.

This clone appeared once. J is TRBJ1-6 and V is TRBV7-2; D call uncertain. V lost 0 bases, J lost 5 bases, and 8 bases lay in between. The CDR3 is 15 amino acids. CDR1 is SGHTA, CDR2 FQGNSA, per germline. CDR3 nucleotides: TGTGCCAGCAGCTTAGCAGGACCAAATAATTCACCCCTCCACTTT. Its protein is CASSLAGPNNSPLHF.